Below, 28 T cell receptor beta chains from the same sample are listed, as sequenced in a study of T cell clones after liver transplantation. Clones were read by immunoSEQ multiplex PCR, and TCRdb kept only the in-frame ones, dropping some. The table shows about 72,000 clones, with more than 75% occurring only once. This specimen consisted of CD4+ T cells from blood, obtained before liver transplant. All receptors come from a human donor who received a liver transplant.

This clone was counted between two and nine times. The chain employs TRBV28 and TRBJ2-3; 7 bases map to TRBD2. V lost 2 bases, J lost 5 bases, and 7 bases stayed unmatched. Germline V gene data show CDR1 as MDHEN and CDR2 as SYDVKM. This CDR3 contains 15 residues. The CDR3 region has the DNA TGTGCCAGCAGTTTAGGCGGGAGTTTGGGAGATACGCAGTATTTT. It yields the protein CASSLGGSLGDTQYF.

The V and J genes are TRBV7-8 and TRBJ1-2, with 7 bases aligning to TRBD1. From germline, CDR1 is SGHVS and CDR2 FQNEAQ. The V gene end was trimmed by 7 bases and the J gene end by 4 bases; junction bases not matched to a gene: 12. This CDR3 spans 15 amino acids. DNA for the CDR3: TGTGCCAGCACTCTAGGGGGCAGGGGAATCTATGGCTACACCTTC. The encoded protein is CASTLGGRGIYGYTF.

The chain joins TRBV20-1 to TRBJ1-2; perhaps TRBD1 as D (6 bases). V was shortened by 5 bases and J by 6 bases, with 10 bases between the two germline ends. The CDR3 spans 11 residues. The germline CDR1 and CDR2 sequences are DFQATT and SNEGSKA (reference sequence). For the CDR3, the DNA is TGCAGTGCTTCCACAGGGAATGGCTACACCTTC. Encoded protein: CSASTGNGYTF.

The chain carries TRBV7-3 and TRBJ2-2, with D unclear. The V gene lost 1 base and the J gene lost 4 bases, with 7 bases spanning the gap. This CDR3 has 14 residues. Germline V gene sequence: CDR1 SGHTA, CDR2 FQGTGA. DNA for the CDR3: TGTGCCAGCAGCTTAAGCCCCGCCACCGGGGAGCTGTTTTTT. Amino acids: CASSLSPATGELFF.

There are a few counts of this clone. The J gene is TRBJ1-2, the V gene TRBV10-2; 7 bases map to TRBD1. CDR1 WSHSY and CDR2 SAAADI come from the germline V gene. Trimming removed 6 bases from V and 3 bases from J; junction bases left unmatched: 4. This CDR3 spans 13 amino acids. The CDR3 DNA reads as TGCGCCAGCAGCTATGACAGGGACTATGGCTACACCTTC. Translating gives CASSYDRDYGYTF.

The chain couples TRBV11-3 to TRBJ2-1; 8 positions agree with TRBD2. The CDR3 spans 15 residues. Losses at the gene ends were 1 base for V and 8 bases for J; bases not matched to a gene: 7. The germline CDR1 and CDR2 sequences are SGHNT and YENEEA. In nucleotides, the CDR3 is TGTGCCAGCAGCTTAGCGGGAGGGCCCAACGATGAGCAGTTCTTC. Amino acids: CASSLAGGPNDEQFF.

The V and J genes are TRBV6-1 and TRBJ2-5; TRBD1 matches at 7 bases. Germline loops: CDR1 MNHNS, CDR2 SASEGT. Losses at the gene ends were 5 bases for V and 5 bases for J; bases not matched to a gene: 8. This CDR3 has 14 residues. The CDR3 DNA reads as TGTGCCAGCAGTAGGCAGGGGGATGGTGAGACCCAGTACTTC. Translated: CASSRQGDGETQYF.

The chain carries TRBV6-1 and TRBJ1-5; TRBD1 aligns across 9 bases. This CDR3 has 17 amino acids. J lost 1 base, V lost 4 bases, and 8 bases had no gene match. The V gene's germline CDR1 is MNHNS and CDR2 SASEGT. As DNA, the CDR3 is TGTGCCAGCAGTGCCCGGACAGGGGAGGGAAGCAATCAGCCCCAGCATTTT. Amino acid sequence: CASSARTGEGSNQPQHF.

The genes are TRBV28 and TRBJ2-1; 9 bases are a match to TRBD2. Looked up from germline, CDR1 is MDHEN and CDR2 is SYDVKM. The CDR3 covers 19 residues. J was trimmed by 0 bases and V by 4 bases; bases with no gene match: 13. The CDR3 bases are TGTGCCAGCAGTTCAAAAGCGGGAGGTATCTTGAGCTCCTACAATGAGCAGTTCTTC. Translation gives CASSSKAGGILSSYNEQFF. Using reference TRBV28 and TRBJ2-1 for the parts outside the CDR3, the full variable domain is DVKVTQSSRYLVKRTGEKVFLECVQDMDHENMFWYRQDPGLGLRLIYFSYDVKMKEKGDIPEGYSVSREKKERFSLILESASTNQTSMYLCASSSKAGGILSSYNEQFFGPGTRLTVL.

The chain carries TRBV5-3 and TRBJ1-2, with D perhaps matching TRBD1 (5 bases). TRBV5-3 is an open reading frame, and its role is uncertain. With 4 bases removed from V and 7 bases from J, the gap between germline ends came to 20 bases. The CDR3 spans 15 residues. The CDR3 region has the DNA TGTGCCAGAAGCCGTGAACGACAGTGCCCGGGTGGCTACACCTTC. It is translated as CARSRERQCPGGYTF.

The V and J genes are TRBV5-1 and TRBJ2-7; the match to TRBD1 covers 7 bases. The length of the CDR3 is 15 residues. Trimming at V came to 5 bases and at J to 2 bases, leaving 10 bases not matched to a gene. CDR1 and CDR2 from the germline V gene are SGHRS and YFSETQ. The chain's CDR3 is CASRFGTASPYEQYF. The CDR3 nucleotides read TGCGCCAGCAGGTTCGGGACAGCTAGCCCCTACGAGCAGTACTTC.

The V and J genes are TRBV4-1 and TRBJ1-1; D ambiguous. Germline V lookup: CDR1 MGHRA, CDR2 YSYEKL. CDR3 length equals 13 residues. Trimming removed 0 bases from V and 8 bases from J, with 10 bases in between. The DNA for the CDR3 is TGCGCCAGCAGCCAAGAACCGGCTGGGGAAGCTTTCTTT. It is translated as CASSQEPAGEAFF.

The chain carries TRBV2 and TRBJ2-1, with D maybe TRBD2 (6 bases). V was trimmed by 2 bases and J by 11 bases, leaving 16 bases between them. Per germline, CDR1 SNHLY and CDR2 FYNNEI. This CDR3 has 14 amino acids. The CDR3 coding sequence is TGTGCCAGCAGTGAAAATTCAGAGGCGGGACAGCAGTTCTTC. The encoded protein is CASSENSEAGQQFF. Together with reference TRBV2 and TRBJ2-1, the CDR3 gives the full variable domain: EPEVTQTPSHQVTQMGQEVILRCVPISNHLYFYWYRQILGQKVEFLVSFYNNEISEKSEIFDDQFSVERPDGSNFTLKIRSTKLEDSAMYFCASSENSEAGQQFFGPGTRLTVL.

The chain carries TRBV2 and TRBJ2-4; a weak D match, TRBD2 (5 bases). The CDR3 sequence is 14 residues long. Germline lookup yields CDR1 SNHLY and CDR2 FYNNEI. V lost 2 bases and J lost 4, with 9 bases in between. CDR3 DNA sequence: TGTGCCAGCAGTGAACGGAGCGGAAAAAACATTCAGTACTTC. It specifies CASSERSGKNIQYF.

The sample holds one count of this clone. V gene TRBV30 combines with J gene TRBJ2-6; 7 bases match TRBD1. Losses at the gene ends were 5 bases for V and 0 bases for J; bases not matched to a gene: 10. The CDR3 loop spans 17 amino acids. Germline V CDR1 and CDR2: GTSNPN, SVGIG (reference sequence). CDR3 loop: CAWSSGTASSGANVLTF. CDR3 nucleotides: TGTGCCTGGTCCTCCGGGACAGCGAGCTCTGGGGCCAACGTCCTGACTTTC. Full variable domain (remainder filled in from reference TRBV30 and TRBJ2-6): SQTIHQWPATLVQPVGSPLSLECTVEGTSNPNLYWYRQAAGRGLQLLFYSVGIGQISSEVPQNLSASRPQDRQFILSSKKLLLSDSGFYLCAWSSGTASSGANVLTFGAGSRLTVL.

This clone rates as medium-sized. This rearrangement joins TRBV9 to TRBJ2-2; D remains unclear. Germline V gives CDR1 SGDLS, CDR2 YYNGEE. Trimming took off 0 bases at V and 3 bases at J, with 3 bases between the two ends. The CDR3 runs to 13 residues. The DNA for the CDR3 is TGTGCCAGCAGCGTAGACTACACCGGGGAGCTGTTTTTT. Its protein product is CASSVDYTGELFF.

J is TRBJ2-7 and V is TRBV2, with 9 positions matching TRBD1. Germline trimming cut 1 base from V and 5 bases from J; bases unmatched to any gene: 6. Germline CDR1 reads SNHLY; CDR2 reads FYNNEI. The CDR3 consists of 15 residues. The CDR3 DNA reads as TGTGCCAGCAGTGAAGGGGGACAGGGCTTCCACGAGCAGTACTTC. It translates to CASSEGGQGFHEQYF. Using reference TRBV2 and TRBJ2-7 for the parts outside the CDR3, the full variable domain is EPEVTQTPSHQVTQMGQEVILRCVPISNHLYFYWYRQILGQKVEFLVSFYNNEISEKSEIFDDQFSVERPDGSNFTLKIRSTKLEDSAMYFCASSEGGQGFHEQYFGPGTRLTVT.

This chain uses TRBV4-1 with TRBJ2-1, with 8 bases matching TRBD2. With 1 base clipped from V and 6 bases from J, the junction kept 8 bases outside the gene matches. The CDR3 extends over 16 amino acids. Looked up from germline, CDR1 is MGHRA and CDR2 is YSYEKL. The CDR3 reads CASSQAGGAFSNEQFF. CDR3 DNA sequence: TGCGCCAGCAGCCAAGCGGGGGGGGCATTCAGCAATGAGCAGTTCTTC.

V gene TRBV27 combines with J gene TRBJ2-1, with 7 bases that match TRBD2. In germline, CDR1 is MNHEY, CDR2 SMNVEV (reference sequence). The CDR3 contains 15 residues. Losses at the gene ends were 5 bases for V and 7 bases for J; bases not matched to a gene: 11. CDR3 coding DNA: TGTGCCAGCAGTCTGTCTCCCGGGCGGGGGAATGAGCAGTTCTTC. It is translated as CASSLSPGRGNEQFF.

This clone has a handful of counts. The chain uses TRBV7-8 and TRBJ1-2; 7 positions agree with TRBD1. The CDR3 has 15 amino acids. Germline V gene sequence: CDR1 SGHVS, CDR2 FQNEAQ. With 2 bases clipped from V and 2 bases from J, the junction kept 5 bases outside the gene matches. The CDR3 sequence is CASSLFAQGNYGYTF. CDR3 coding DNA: TGTGCCAGCAGCTTATTCGCACAGGGGAACTATGGCTACACCTTC.

CDR3 bases: TGTGCCAGCTCACCATACAGTTCCTACGAGCAGTACTTC. Its protein is CASSPYSSYEQYF. The chain has TRBV18 and TRBJ2-7; D is undetermined. CDR1 KGHSH and CDR2 LQKENI come from the germline V gene. V was cut by 2 bases and J by 1 base, with 6 bases left in between. CDR3 length: 13 residues.

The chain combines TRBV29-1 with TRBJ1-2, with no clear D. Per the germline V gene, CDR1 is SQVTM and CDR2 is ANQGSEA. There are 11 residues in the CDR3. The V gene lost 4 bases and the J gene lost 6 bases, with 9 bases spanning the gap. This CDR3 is CSVVQHNGYTF. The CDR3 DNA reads TGCAGCGTTGTGCAACACAATGGCTACACCTTC.

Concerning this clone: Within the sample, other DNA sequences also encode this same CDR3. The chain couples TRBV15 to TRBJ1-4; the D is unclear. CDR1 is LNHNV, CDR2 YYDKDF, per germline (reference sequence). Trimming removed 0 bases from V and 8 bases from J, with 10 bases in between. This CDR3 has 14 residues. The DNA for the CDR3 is TGTGCCACCAGCAGAGACCGGGGAAACGAAAAACTGTTTTTT. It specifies CATSRDRGNEKLFF.

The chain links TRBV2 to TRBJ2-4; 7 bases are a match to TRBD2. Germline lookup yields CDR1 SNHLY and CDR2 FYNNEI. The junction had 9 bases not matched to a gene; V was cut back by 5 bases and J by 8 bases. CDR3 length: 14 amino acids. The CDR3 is CASSLGGIWDIQYF. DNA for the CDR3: TGTGCCAGCAGTCTGGGAGGGATCTGGGACATTCAGTACTTC.

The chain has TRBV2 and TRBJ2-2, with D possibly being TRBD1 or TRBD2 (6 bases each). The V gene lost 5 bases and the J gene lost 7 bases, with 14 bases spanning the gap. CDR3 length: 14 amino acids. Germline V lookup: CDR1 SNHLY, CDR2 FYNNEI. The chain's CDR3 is CASSSGAQGGELFF. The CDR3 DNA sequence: TGTGCCAGCAGTTCGGGGGCGCAGGGCGGGGAGCTGTTTTTT.

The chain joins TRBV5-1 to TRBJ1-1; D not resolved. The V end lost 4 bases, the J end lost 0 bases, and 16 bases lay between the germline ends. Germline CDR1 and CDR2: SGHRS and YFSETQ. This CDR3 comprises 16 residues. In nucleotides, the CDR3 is TGCGCCAGCAGCCCAAGGAGTGGGGATGTGAACACTGAAGCTTTCTTT. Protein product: CASSPRSGDVNTEAFF.

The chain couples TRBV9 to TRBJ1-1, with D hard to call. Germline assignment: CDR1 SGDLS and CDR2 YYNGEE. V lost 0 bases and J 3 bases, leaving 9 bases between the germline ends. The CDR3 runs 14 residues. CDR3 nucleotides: TGTGCCAGCAGCGTAGGAGGTTCTCACACTGAAGCTTTCTTT. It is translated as CASSVGGSHTEAFF.

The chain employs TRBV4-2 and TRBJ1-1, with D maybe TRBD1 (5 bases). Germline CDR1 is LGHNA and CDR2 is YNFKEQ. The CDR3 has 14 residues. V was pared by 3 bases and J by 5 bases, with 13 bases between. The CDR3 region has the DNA TGTGCCAGCAGCCAGGCAGGGTTGGAAACTGAAGCTTTCTTT. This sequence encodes CASSQAGLETEAFF.